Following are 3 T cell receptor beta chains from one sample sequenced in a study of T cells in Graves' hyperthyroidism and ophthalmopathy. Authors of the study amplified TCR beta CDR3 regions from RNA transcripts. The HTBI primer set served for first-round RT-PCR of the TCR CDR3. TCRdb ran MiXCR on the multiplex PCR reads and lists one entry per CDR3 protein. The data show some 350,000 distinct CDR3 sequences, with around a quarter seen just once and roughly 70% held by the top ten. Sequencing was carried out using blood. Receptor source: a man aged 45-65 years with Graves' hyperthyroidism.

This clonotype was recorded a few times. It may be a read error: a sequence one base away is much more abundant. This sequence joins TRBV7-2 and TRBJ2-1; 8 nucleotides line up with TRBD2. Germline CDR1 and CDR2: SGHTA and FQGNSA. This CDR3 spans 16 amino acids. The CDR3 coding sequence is TGTGCCAGCAGCTCAGACAGAACGGGAGGGTACAATGAGCAGCTCTTC. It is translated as CASSSDRTGGYNEQLF.

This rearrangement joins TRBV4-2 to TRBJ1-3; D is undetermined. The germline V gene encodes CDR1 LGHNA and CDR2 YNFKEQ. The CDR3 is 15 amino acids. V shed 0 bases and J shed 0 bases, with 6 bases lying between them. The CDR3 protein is CASSQEESSGNTIYF. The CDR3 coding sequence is TGTGCCAGCAGCCAAGAGGAAAGCTCTGGAAACACCATATATTTT.

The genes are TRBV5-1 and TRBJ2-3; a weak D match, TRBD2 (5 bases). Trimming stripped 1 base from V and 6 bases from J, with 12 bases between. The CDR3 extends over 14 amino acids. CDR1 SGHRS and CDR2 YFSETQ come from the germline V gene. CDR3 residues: CASSLLAQGDTQYF. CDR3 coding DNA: TGCGCCAGCAGCTTGCTAGCCCAAGGGGATACGCAGTATTTT.